This TCR beta chain is from a study of shared clonotypes between healthy human individuals (dated by TCRdb to 2018 to 2021). General notes on the study: The cohort comprised two women and a few men aged 18 to 49 years. Blood TCR repertoires of four to six healthy adults were deeply sequenced to estimate repertoire size and the extent of clonotype sharing between individuals. To increase sequencing depth and limit assay-specific biases, TCR repertoire library preparation and sequencing were carried out by different laboratories using diverse techniques. Each donor's leukapheresis produced roughly between roughly 0.9 and 9 billion PBMCs. What the authors observed across the whole study: Only blood was sampled, and tissue TCR repertoires likely differ from those in blood. The small number of donors limited the genetic and exposure-history diversity represented. Pairwise subsampling indicated that sequencing depth was expected to affect the degree of clonotype sharing among donors.

The donors were healthy, HIV-negative adults with no recently reported acute infections or vaccinations. All donors were Caucasian adults living in Nashville, Tennessee, USA. In the unsorted samples, 90 million to 100 million PBMCs were counted, and genomic DNA was extracted using the QIAamp DNA Blood Mini kit. Blood was collected by leukapheresis, and PBMCs were isolated by Ficoll-Histopaque density gradient centrifugation and then cryopreserved in liquid nitrogen vapor phase. V lost 4 bases and J lost 6 bases; the stretch between them is 16 bases long. Inclusive of the bounding cysteine and phenylalanine, the CDR3 is 15 residues long. The kept DNA is CDR3 alone, 45 bases in frame from the first base. Taken from the germline V gene (reference sequence), the CDR1 and CDR2 loops are SGHNT and YYREEE. Using the deep immunoSEQ assay, TCR CDR3 regions were amplified from genomic DNA by multiplex PCR. Extracted genomic DNA from each cell subset was distributed evenly across all wells of several immunoSEQ 96-well plates, and each plate was treated as a replicate. For unsorted PBMC, 250 to 350 ng of genomic DNA, equivalent to around 33,000 T cell genomes, went into each replicate PCR. Genomic DNA from unsorted PBMC was sequenced over ten immunoSEQ deep assay plates. The purified libraries were quantified using a Qubit 3.0 fluorometer, sized with a Bioanalyzer 2100, and then quantified again using the KAPA Library Quantification kit. Every immunoSEQ 96-well plate was sequenced on a dedicated single-read 150-cycle Illumina NextSeq 550 flow cell. Per the original workflow: The immunoSEQ output contained only junctional sequences without quality scores, so filtering could not match that applied to full-length reads. To assign V/J genes and CDR3, sequences were annotated against IMGT germline references using PyIR, a Python wrapper for IgBLAST v1.9. Any read was removed if the V/J assignment was weak (E-value above 1e-6), the CDR3 was missing, or the read contained stop codons, out-of-frame junctions, or ambiguous translated residues. V3J clonotypes were defined as sequences sharing the same inferred V gene, J gene, and CDR3 amino acid sequence. Percentage overlap between repertoires was calculated by dividing the number of shared unique clonotypes by the size of the smaller repertoire. Richness of each repertoire was evaluated using RTK rarefaction, the Chao1 estimator, and Recon v2.1 estimates of unobserved clonotypes. The table comes from immuneACCESS by way of TCRdb, which keeps in-frame sequences with V and J called. Part of the clones is missing from these tables; in studies checked, under half for an unresolved V gene and the rest for unknown reasons. V and J calls and clone size are given by that table; D and trimming were obtained from the DNA. This sample is represented by roughly 480,000 clones; 70% to 85% of them were singletons. The ten top clones hold about 12% of the sample.

In its sample, this clone was seen a few times. The antigen it binds to is not known. No much larger clonotype is one base removed from it; base qualities were not supplied. Sequencing was performed on PBMCs. The sequence was obtained from a woman aged 40 to 55 in good health. Some clones in this sample may be carry-over from other donors' samples. The chain is assembled from TRBV5-4 and TRBJ2-2; the D segment might be TRBD1 or TRBD2, since each matches 5 bases. The CDR3 sequence is CASSPAGDLAGELFF. In nucleotide form, the sequence is TGTGCCAGCAGCCCTGCTGGGGACCTGGCCGGGGAGCTGTTTTTT.